The clone carrying this TCR beta chain was seen a few times. The antigen is undetermined. The data belong to a study of T-cell memory formation after mild COVID-19. The study's findings and limits: Among clones contracting day 15 to 85, CD4/CD8 was balanced, whereas later expanders leaned CD4+.

MiXCR, applied by TCRdb to the 5' RACE reads, yields one record per CDR3 protein. The table includes about 320,000 distinct CDR3 sequences, 13% to 15% detected once. This CDR3 region has 12 residues. V was cut by 5 bases and J by 10 bases, with 12 bases left in between. From germline, CDR1 is SGHNT and CDR2 YENEEA. Sequenced input: PBMCs or a T cell subset sorted from them (not recorded which). This clonotype was sampled from a man younger than 35 who had mild COVID-19 (a few samples of this study predate the infection). Cell type and time point are not known. The rearrangement joins TRBV11-3 to TRBJ2-1; D ambiguous. In DNA, the CDR3 is TGTGCCAGCAGCACCGTCCCGCACGAGCAGTTCTTC. This encodes CASSTVPHEQFF.